This TCR beta chain was captured in a study of vaccination and CD4 T cells after COVID-19. Study context: Convalescent cases consisted of six males and four females, of whom two were Hispanic. The authors exposed cells to overlapping spike peptides derived from SARS-CoV-2, HCoV-NL63, HCoV-OC43 and HCoV-229E.

Cultured CD4+ T cells had their DNA profiled by the Oncomine TCR Beta short-read assay. The authors extracted genomic DNA from cultured CD4+ T cells. TCRdb re-called the PCR reads with MiXCR, one entry per CDR3 protein. Here the sample spans roughly 15,000 distinct CDR3 sequences, around four fifths being singletons. The treatment denotes: approximately nine-day PBMC culture with coronavirus spike peptide pools or control peptides (ViraFEST assay). This clonotype has a single count. Its antigen is unknown. The CDR3 has 13 residues. Between the trimmed V and J ends, which lost 4 bases and 4 bases, there was a span of 10 bases. Germline-derived CDR1 and CDR2 are SGHNT and YYREEE (reference sequence).

Sequenced material: CD4+ T cells from blood, cultured in vitro. The rearrangement joins TRBV5-4 to TRBJ2-3; the D gene is possibly TRBD1 (5 bases). This TCR came from a human donor who had recovered from COVID-19. For the CDR3, the DNA is TGTGCCAGCAGCCCCCAGGGCCCAGATACGCAGTATTTT. Encoded protein: CASSPQGPDTQYF.